The source of this TCR beta chain is a study of T-cell memory formation after mild COVID-19. TCRdb re-analysed the 5' RACE reads in MiXCR, keeping a single row per CDR3 protein. Among some 410,000 distinct CDR3 sequences, roughly a quarter were seen once, and the ten largest hold around 12%. This clonotype was counted a few times. The V gene's germline CDR1 is SEHNR and CDR2 FQNEAQ (reference sequence). The CDR3 runs to 15 residues. The V and J ends lost 1 base and 3 bases, in that order; junction bases with no gene match: 6. The sequenced sample consisted of PBMCs or a T cell subset sorted from them (not recorded which). The source of this sequence is an adult woman who had mild COVID-19 (a few samples of this study predate the infection). Cell type and time point are not known. The rearrangement uses TRBV7-9 and TRBJ2-7; TRBD2 agrees at 7 bases. CDR3 in amino acids: CASSLEAGEVYEQYF. Written as DNA, the CDR3 is TGTGCCAGCAGCTTAGAGGCGGGAGAGGTCTACGAGCAGTACTTC.